These 28 T cell receptor beta chains were all obtained from the same sample, sequenced in a study of cytotoxic CD8 clonotypes in ibrutinib-treated CLL. Clones were read by immunoSEQ multiplex PCR, and TCRdb kept only the in-frame ones, dropping some. Here the sample spans more than 200,000 clones, more than 65% being singletons. The starting material was PBMCs, obtained after 12 months of ibrutinib treatment. These receptors were taken from a human donor with chronic lymphocytic leukemia.

The V and J genes are TRBV18 and TRBJ2-1; 11 bases align to TRBD2. The CDR3 loop spans 18 amino acids. Germline lookup yields CDR1 KGHSH and CDR2 LQKENI. The junction had 10 bases not matched to a gene; V was cut back by 2 bases and J by 4 bases. The CDR3 here is CASSPRGGLAGRYNEQFF. The CDR3 DNA reads TGTGCCAGCTCACCAAGGGGTGGACTAGCGGGCCGTTACAATGAGCAGTTCTTC.

The chain has TRBV7-8 and TRBJ2-7; 9 nucleotides agree with TRBD2. The CDR3 contains 15 residues. Germline V gene lookup returns CDR1 SGHVS and CDR2 FQNEAQ. Trimming cost V 5 bases and J 4 bases; bases outside gene matches: 9. DNA of the CDR3: TGTGCCAGCAGCGCACCAGGGACTAGCTCGTACGAGCAGTACTTC. Protein product: CASSAPGTSSYEQYF.

The V call is TRBV4-1, the J call TRBJ1-2; tentative D call: TRBD1 (5 bases). The CDR3 runs 16 residues. Trimming removed 4 bases from V and 4 bases from J, with 19 bases in between. Germline CDR1 and CDR2: MGHRA and YSYEKL. CDR3 amino acids: CASSPPGKGLVYGYTF. CDR3 coding DNA: TGCGCCAGCAGCCCGCCCGGGAAGGGACTAGTCTATGGCTACACCTTC.

This clone was detected a few times. J is TRBJ1-1 and V is TRBV28; TRBD1 matches 9 bases. V trimming: 8 bases; J trimming: 4 bases; junction bases outside the gene matches: 14. This CDR3 has 16 amino acids. The germline V gene encodes CDR1 MDHEN and CDR2 SYDVKM. The CDR3 DNA reads TGTGCCAGCGAAACAGCACAGGGGGCGCGGAGCACTGAAGCTTTCTTT. As protein: CASETAQGARSTEAFF.

About this clone itself: An end of the junction does not agree with germline; a read error may underlie this. The chain is built from TRBV7-9 and TRBJ1-6, with D unclear. CDR3 length equals 8 residues. Germline lookup yields CDR1 SEHNR and CDR2 FQNEAQ (reference sequence). The CDR3 spells CASSPPHF. The CDR3 DNA follows: TGTGCCAGCAGCCCCCCCCACTTT.

This clone was observed a few times. The rearrangement joins TRBV29-1 to TRBJ1-1; tentative D call: TRBD1 (5 bases). The CDR3 spans 13 residues. The V end lost 5 bases, the J end lost 5 bases, and 15 bases lay between the germline ends. Germline values: CDR1 SQVTM, CDR2 ANQGSEA. In nucleotides, the CDR3 is TGCAGCGTTTCAGGGCTGGTGGGGACTGAAGCTTTCTTT. This encodes CSVSGLVGTEAFF.

The chain joins TRBV4-2 to TRBJ1-2; maybe TRBD1 (5 bases). Germline V gene lookup returns CDR1 LGHNA and CDR2 YNFKEQ. The CDR3 extends over 16 amino acids. Trimming shortened V by 0 bases and J by 8 bases, and 19 bases separated the two germline ends. In DNA form, the CDR3 reads TGTGCCAGCAGCCAAGATCTATGGGGGAGTCGAGGCGGCTACACCTTC. Translating gives CASSQDLWGSRGGYTF.

The chain employs TRBV27 and TRBJ2-7; D may correspond to TRBD1 or TRBD2 (6 bases each). V was trimmed by 8 bases and J by 4 bases, leaving 15 bases between them. The CDR3 runs 13 residues. The germline gives CDR1 MNHEY, CDR2 SMNVEV (reference sequence). CDR3 nucleotides: TGTGCCAGCTACCTCGGGGGCCCGTACGAGCAGTACTTC. This sequence encodes CASYLGGPYEQYF.

The genes are TRBV6-6 and TRBJ1-5, with D unresolved. The V gene lost 2 bases and the J gene lost 6 bases, with 14 bases spanning the gap. This CDR3 contains 15 residues. Germline CDR1 MNHNY, CDR2 SVGAGI (reference sequence). This CDR3 is CASSYPGRAGQPQHF. The CDR3 nucleotides read TGTGCCAGCAGTTACCCCGGGAGGGCGGGTCAGCCCCAGCATTTT.

The CDR3 DNA sequence: TGTGCCAGCAGCTTGGAAAAGGGGCTGAACTATGGCTACACCTTC. This gives the protein CASSLEKGLNYGYTF. This chain uses TRBV5-4 with TRBJ1-2; perhaps TRBD1 as D (5 bases). Trimming pared 0 bases from V and 2 bases from J, leaving 11 bases between. The CDR3 runs to 15 residues. Germline values: CDR1 SGHNT, CDR2 YYREEE (reference sequence).

This clone appeared once. V and J are TRBV30 and TRBJ2-1; the match to TRBD2 covers 9 bases. The CDR3 spans 14 residues. Germline trimming cut 5 bases from V and 7 bases from J; bases unmatched to any gene: 9. In germline, CDR1 is GTSNPN, CDR2 SVGIG (reference sequence). CDR3 sequence: CAWSRTSATNEQFF. DNA of the CDR3: TGTGCCTGGTCTAGGACTAGCGCCACGAATGAGCAGTTCTTC.

The chain links TRBV29-1 to TRBJ2-7; 12 bases line up with TRBD2. J lost 6 bases, V lost 3 bases, and 3 bases had no gene match. In germline, CDR1 is SQVTM, CDR2 ANQGSEA. The CDR3 totals 13 residues. The CDR3 sequence is CSVEGLAGSEQYF. The CDR3, as DNA: TGCAGCGTTGAGGGACTAGCGGGCAGCGAGCAGTACTTC.

The rearrangement links TRBV25-1 to TRBJ2-3; no definite D call. The V end was cut by 2 bases, the J end by 7 bases, with 7 bases between. The CDR3 is made up of 12 amino acids. Germline V CDR1 and CDR2: MGHDK, SYGVNS. The CDR3 sequence: CASSENLYTQYF. CDR3 nucleotide sequence: TGTGCCAGCAGTGAAAATCTCTATACGCAGTATTTT.

The chain combines TRBV19 with TRBJ2-2; D gene ambiguous. CDR1 and CDR2 from the germline V gene are LNHDA and SQIVND (reference sequence). Between the trimmed V and J ends, which lost 7 bases and 6 bases, there was a span of 6 bases. The CDR3 loop spans 11 amino acids. The CDR3, as DNA: TGTGCCAGTATGCGTGCCGGGGAGCTGTTTTTT. Its protein product is CASMRAGELFF.

This chain links TRBV2 with TRBJ2-1; no firm D call. In germline, CDR1 is SNHLY, CDR2 FYNNEI. Trimming took off 11 bases at V and 9 bases at J, with 14 bases between the two ends. The CDR3 has 11 residues. CDR3 sequence reads: CACTKTSEQFF. CDR3 coding DNA: TGTGCCTGCACTAAGACCAGTGAGCAGTTCTTC.

CDR3 bases: TGCGCCAGCAGCCTGGAAGGAAGCCAAGAGACCCAGTACTTC. This sequence encodes CASSLEGSQETQYF. The genes are TRBV5-1 and TRBJ2-5, with D unresolved. This CDR3 is 14 amino acids long. CDR1 is SGHRS, CDR2 YFSETQ, per germline. V lost 4 bases, J lost 1 base, and 11 bases lay in between.

A single count supports this clone. This chain links TRBV4-1 with TRBJ1-1; D perhaps matches TRBD1 (5 bases). The germline V and J ends were trimmed by 5 bases and 1 base, with 8 bases remaining between them. This CDR3 comprises 13 residues. The germline CDR1 and CDR2 sequences are MGHRA and YSYEKL. DNA for the CDR3: TGCGCCAGCAGCAGGGGTCAGAACACTGAAGCTTTCTTT. It specifies CASSRGQNTEAFF.

The CDR3 protein is CAWRMGHGNQPQHF. The DNA for the CDR3 is TGTGCCTGGAGGATGGGACATGGCAATCAGCCCCAGCATTTT. V is TRBV30 and J is TRBJ1-5; the D gene is possibly TRBD1 (6 bases). Per the germline V gene, CDR1 is GTSNPN and CDR2 is SVGIG (reference sequence). This CDR3 is built from 14 residues. Trimming left V 3 bases short and J 2 bases short, with 11 bases between.

The chain is built from TRBV7-2 and TRBJ2-1; TRBD2 aligns across 9 bases. The CDR3 is 18 residues long. Trimming cost V 5 bases and J 7 bases; bases outside gene matches: 18. Per the germline V gene, CDR1 is SGHTA and CDR2 is FQGNSA. DNA of the CDR3: TGTGCCAGCAGCCAGAATGCGGGGGGGCTCCCAGCATTAAATGAGCAGTTCTTC. Protein: CASSQNAGGLPALNEQFF. Full variable domain (remainder filled in from reference TRBV7-2 and TRBJ2-1): GAGVSQSPSNKVTEKGKDVELRCDPISGHTALYWYRQSLGQGLEFLIYFQGNSAPDKSGLPSDRFSAERTGGSVSTLTIQRTQQEDSAVYLCASSQNAGGLPALNEQFFGPGTRLTVL.

The genes are TRBV25-1 and TRBJ2-1; 12 bases agree with TRBD1. CDR1 and CDR2 from the germline V gene are MGHDK and SYGVNS. V lost 8 bases and J lost 9; bases outside the gene matches: 11. The CDR3 spans 15 residues. The CDR3 region has the DNA TGTGCCAGCGGCCCCTCCGGGACAGGGGGCAGTGAGCAGTTCTTC. Translating it yields CASGPSGTGGSEQFF.

The chain couples TRBV25-1 to TRBJ2-5, with D possibly being TRBD2 (5 bases). V gave up 4 bases and J gave up 5 bases, with 17 bases separating them. From germline, CDR1 is MGHDK and CDR2 SYGVNS. The CDR3 loop spans 15 amino acids. CDR3 protein: CASSAGTTRWETQYF. The CDR3, as DNA: TGTGCCAGCAGTGCGGGAACTACCCGGTGGGAGACCCAGTACTTC.

CDR3 DNA sequence: TGCGCCAGCAGCTTGGTGCCGGAGACCTACGAGCAGTACTTC. It specifies CASSLVPETYEQYF. The gene calls are TRBV5-1 and TRBJ2-7; D remains ambiguous. The CDR3 is 14 residues long. Trimming took off 0 bases at V and 2 bases at J, with 9 bases between the two ends. Germline CDR1 SGHRS, CDR2 YFSETQ.

The V and J genes are TRBV30 and TRBJ2-7; perhaps TRBD2 as D (5 bases). V gave up 0 bases and J gave up 0 bases, with 9 bases separating them. CDR3 length: 14 amino acids. Germline V lookup: CDR1 GTSNPN, CDR2 SVGIG (reference sequence). The CDR3 coding sequence is TGTGCCTGGAGTGTACGAGCGGTCTCCTACGAGCAGTACTTC. It translates to CAWSVRAVSYEQYF.

This clone was found a few times. V gene TRBV7-8 combines with J gene TRBJ2-7, with TRBD1 matching 8 bases. J gave up 3 bases and V 6 bases, and 7 bases lay outside the gene matches. CDR1 is SGHVS and CDR2 is FQNEAQ in the germline V gene. This CDR3 has 14 residues. The CDR3 loop is CASRLTGDFYEQYF. CDR3 bases: TGTGCCAGCAGACTGACAGGGGACTTCTACGAGCAGTACTTC.

The J gene is TRBJ1-2, the V gene TRBV20-1; the D is unclear. CDR3 length: 10 residues. CDR1 DFQATT and CDR2 SNEGSKA come from the germline V gene (reference sequence). V lost 6 bases and J lost 8, with 10 bases in between. CDR3 region: CSALGRGYTF. In DNA form, the CDR3 reads TGCAGTGCCCTGGGGAGAGGCTACACCTTC.

The genes are TRBV19 and TRBJ2-3; possibly TRBD2 for D (6 bases). This CDR3 has 16 residues. V gave up 8 bases and J gave up 0 bases, with 18 bases separating them. The germline V gene encodes CDR1 LNHDA and CDR2 SQIVND (reference sequence). The DNA of the CDR3 is TGTGCCAGTGCCTCACCCGGGAGCACGAGCACAGATACGCAGTATTTT. This translates into CASASPGSTSTDTQYF.

This clone was detected only once. V usage is TRBV9 and J usage is TRBJ1-2; 8 bases fit TRBD1. This CDR3 region has 14 residues. Trimming took 3 bases from V and 7 from J; bases not matched to a gene: 8. Germline CDR1 is SGDLS and CDR2 is YYNGEE. The CDR3 DNA is TGTGCCAGCAGCGCCGAACAGGGGGACTTTGGCTACACCTTC. This translates into CASSAEQGDFGYTF.

V is TRBV6-1 and J is TRBJ1-4; D is possibly TRBD1 (6 bases). V lost 6 bases, J lost 0 bases, and 11 bases lay in between. CDR3 size: 15 residues. Germline values: CDR1 MNHNS, CDR2 SASEGT. The chain's CDR3 is CASRRDISTNEKLFF. CDR3 sequence (DNA): TGTGCCAGCAGGCGGGACATTTCAACTAATGAAAAACTGTTTTTT.